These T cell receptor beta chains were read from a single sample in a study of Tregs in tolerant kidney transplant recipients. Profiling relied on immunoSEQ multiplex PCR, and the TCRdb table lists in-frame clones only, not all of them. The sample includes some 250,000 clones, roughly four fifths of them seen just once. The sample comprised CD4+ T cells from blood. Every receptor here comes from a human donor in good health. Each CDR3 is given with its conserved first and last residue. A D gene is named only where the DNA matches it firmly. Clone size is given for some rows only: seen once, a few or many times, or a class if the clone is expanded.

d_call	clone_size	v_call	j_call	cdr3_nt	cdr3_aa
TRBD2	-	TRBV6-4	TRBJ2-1	TGTGCCAGCAGTGAATTCCATAGCGGGACCTACAATGAGCAGTTCTTC	CASSEFHSGTYNEQFF
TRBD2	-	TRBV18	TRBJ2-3	TGTGCCAGCTCGCTATGGGGTCTAACTAGCGGGAGCTCAGATACGCAGTATTTT	CASSLWGLTSGSSDTQYF
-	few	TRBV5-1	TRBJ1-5	TGCGCCAGCACACAGGGTCCAAATCAGCCCCAGCATTTT	CASTQGPNQPQHF
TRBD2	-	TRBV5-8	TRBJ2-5	TGTGCCAGCAGCCCAGGGACTAGCGGGAGGGGTGAGACCCAGTACTTC	CASSPGTSGRGETQYF
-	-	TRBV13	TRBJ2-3	TGTGCCAGCAGCTTAGGCCGGGGCCGAAGCACAGATACGCAGTATTTT	CASSLGRGRSTDTQYF
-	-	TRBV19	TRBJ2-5	TGTGCCAGTAGCGGGCCGTCGTGGGAGACCCAGTACTTC	CASSGPSWETQYF
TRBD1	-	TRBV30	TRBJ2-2	TGTGCCTGGAGGGACAGGGGGACCGGGGAGCTGTTTTTT	CAWRDRGTGELFF
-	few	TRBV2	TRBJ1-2	TGTGCCAGCAGTTCTCAGGGATTGGGGGGCTACACCTTC	CASSSQGLGGYTF
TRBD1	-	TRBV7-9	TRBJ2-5	TGTGCCAGCAGGATCGGCAATCCCCGGGACAGGGACCAAGAGACCCAGTACTTC	CASRIGNPRDRDQETQYF
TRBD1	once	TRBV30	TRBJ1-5	TGTGCCTGGGCAGGGGGGGATAATCAGCCCCAGCATTTT	CAWAGGDNQPQHF
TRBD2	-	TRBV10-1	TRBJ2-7	TGCGCCAGCAGCGTGGGACTAGCGGGGGGGACCTACGAGCAGTACTTC	CASSVGLAGGTYEQYF
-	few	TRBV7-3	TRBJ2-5	TGTGCCAGCAGCCAGAGGCGGGAAGAGACCCAGTACTTC	CASSQRREETQYF
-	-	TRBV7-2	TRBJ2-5	TGTGCCAGCAGCTTAGTTCGGGGAGAGACCCAGTACTTC	CASSLVRGETQYF
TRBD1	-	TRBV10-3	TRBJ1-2	TGTGCCATCAGTGCGGGGACAGGGTACTATGGCTACACCTTC	CAISAGTGYYGYTF
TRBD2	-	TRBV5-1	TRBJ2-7	TGCGCCAGCACCCTAGCGGGGGGCTCCTACGAGCAGTACTTC	CASTLAGGSYEQYF
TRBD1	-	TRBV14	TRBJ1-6	TGTGCCAGCAGCCCCCCCGGGACAGGGACCAATTCACCCCTCCACTTT	CASSPPGTGTNSPLHF
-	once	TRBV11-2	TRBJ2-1	TGTGCCAGCAGCCTCTGGGCTAGCAGTGGCAATGAGCAGTTCTTC	CASSLWASSGNEQFF
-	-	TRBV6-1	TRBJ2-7	TGTGCCAGCAGCGGGACACTCCCGTCCTACGAGCAGTACTTC	CASSGTLPSYEQYF
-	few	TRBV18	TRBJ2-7	TGTGCCAGCTCACCTTCAGGGGACGAGCAGTACTTC	CASSPSGDEQYF
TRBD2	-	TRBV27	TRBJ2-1	TGTGCCAGCAGTTCACTAGCGGGAGTCGTTTTATATGAGCAGTTCTTC	CASSSLAGVVLYEQFF
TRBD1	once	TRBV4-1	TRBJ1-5	TGCGCCAGCAGCACCCGACAGGGAAGGAATCAGCCCCAGCATTTT	CASSTRQGRNQPQHF
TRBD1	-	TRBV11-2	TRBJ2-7	TGTGCCAGCAGCTTGTGGACAGGGGGCAACGAGCAGTACTTC	CASSLWTGGNEQYF
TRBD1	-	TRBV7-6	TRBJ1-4	TGTGCCAGCAGCTTATGGGACAGTCCTAATGAAAAACTGTTTTTT	CASSLWDSPNEKLFF
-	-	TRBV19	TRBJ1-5	TGTGCCAGTAGGAGGCCAGGGAGGGGGGTAACGGCCCAGCATTTT	CASRRPGRGVTAQHF
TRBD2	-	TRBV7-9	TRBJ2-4	TGTGCCAGCAGCTTAGGGACTAGCGTTGGGGCCAAAAACATTCAGTACTTC	CASSLGTSVGAKNIQYF
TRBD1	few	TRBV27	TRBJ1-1	TGTGCCAGCAGGTTGCGACAGGGGGACGCCACTGAAGCTTTCTTT	CASRLRQGDATEAFF
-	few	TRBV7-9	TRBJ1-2	TGTGCCAGCAGCCCCCGTGGGGGGGACTATGGCTACACCTTC	CASSPRGGDYGYTF
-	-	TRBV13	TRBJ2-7	TGTGCCAGCAGCACCCCGGGTACCTACGAGCAGTACTTC	CASSTPGTYEQYF
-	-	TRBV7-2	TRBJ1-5	TGTGCCAGCAGCTTATTGGGCGTAGATAGCAATCAGCCCCAGCATTTT	CASSLLGVDSNQPQHF
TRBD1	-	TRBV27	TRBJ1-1	TGTGCCAGCAGTTCCCCTCACAGGGGTGACACTGAAGCTTTCTTT	CASSSPHRGDTEAFF
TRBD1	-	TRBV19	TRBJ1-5	TGTGCCAGTAGTTACTCCGGGACAGCCAATCAGCCCCAGCATTTT	CASSYSGTANQPQHF
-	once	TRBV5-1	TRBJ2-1	TGCGCCAGCAGCCCGGCGGGGAGCTCCTACAATGAGCAGTTCTTC	CASSPAGSSYNEQFF